These T cell receptor beta chains were read from a single sample in a study of identical twins. MiXCR, applied by TCRdb to the 5' RACE reads, yields one record per CDR3 protein. This table holds about 250,000 distinct CDR3 sequences, about 9% found once. Another study also made use of these data, one on yellow fever vaccine responses in identical twins.

The sequenced material came from CD8+ T cells sorted from blood. The source is a woman aged 18 to 35 in good health. Each CDR3 is given with its conserved first and last residue. The order of the fields is D gene, clone size, V gene, J gene, CDR3 DNA, CDR3 protein. D genes are given only for firm matches. The listing skips clone size in some rows; elsewhere it reads once, few, many or a size class.

.	many	TRBV14	TRBJ1-2	TGTGCCAGCAGCCCCGCGAATAACTATGGCTACACTTTC	CASSPANNYGYTF
.	.	TRBV14	TRBJ2-5	TGTGCCAGCAGCCGGCGGGGAGACGCTCGAGAGACCCAGTACTTC	CASSRRGDARETQYF
.	many	TRBV9	TRBJ2-2	TGTGCCAGCAGCTTGATGACCGGGCCCGCGAACACCGGGGAGCTGTTTTTT	CASSLMTGPANTGELFF
TRBD1	.	TRBV27	TRBJ2-1	TGTGCCAGCAGTTTATGGACAGGGGAGATTTACAATGAGCAGTTCTTC	CASSLWTGEIYNEQFF
.	few	TRBV19	TRBJ2-1	TGTGCCAGTAGTATAGGGGGGCGGTATGAGCAGTTCTTC	CASSIGGRYEQFF
TRBD1	few	TRBV11-2	TRBJ2-7	TGTGCCAGCAGCTTAGGCCGGGACAGATGGGAGCAGTACTTC	CASSLGRDRWEQYF
TRBD2	many	TRBV6-4	TRBJ2-3	TGTGCCAGCAGTGTCCAGCCGGGGGGTGATACGCAGTATTTT	CASSVQPGGDTQYF
TRBD2	.	TRBV4-1	TRBJ2-3	TGCGCCAGCAGCCTCACCGGGACTAGCGGGAAAGATACGCAGTATTTT	CASSLTGTSGKDTQYF
.	few	TRBV10-3	TRBJ2-7	TGTGCCATCAGTGAGTCAAAAACCTACGAGCAGTACTTC	CAISESKTYEQYF
TRBD1	.	TRBV6-4	TRBJ1-2	TGTGCCAGCAGTGGGGGACAGGGGGTGAACTATGGCTACACCTTC	CASSGGQGVNYGYTF
TRBD2	few	TRBV7-6	TRBJ2-1	TGTGCCAGCAGCTTAGGGACTAGCGGGGTCAATGAGCAGTTCTTC	CASSLGTSGVNEQFF
.	few	TRBV12-3/TRBV12-4	TRBJ2-2	TGTGCCACGCTTTATACGGGCACCGGGGAGCTGTTTTTT	CATLYTGTGELFF
.	.	TRBV30	TRBJ2-5	TGTGCCTGGAGTACAACCGCTCTTGGCGAGACCCAGTACTTC	CAWSTTALGETQYF
.	.	TRBV12-3/TRBV12-4	TRBJ1-6	TGTGCCAGCAGCCCCATGGGGGGGATCTATAATTCACCCCTCCACTTT	CASSPMGGIYNSPLHF
.	few	TRBV14	TRBJ1-2	TGTGCCAGCAGCGGACCTGGGAGTGGAGGGTATGGCTACACCTTC	CASSGPGSGGYGYTF
TRBD2	.	TRBV12-3/TRBV12-4	TRBJ2-2	TGTGCCAGCAGTTCTAAGACTAGCGGGACCGGGGAGCTGTTTTTT	CASSSKTSGTGELFF
TRBD2	many	TRBV29-1	TRBJ2-3	TGCAGCGTTGCGACTAGCTCACTGTTCGTCACAGATACGCAGTATTTT	CSVATSSLFVTDTQYF
.	many	TRBV4-3	TRBJ2-1	TGCGCCAGCAGCCAAGACCGGGGGCAGCTGAGGGGTGAGCAGTTCTTC	CASSQDRGQLRGEQFF
TRBD2	few	TRBV20-1	TRBJ2-3	TGCAGTGTGAAGCCGTGGGGACTAGATATAGATACGCAGTATTTT	CSVKPWGLDIDTQYF
.	many	TRBV12-3/TRBV12-4	TRBJ2-3	TGTGCCAGCAGTTTTCTCCTCGAGGCCACAGATACGCAGTATTTT	CASSFLLEATDTQYF
.	few	TRBV7-7	TRBJ2-2	TGTGCTAGCAGCTTAGGGGCGACGGCCGGGGAGCTGTTTTTT	CASSLGATAGELFF
TRBD2	.	TRBV4-1	TRBJ2-7	TGCGCCAGCAGCCAAACTAGCGGGAGTGACTACGAGCAGTACTTC	CASSQTSGSDYEQYF
TRBD1	many	TRBV24-1	TRBJ1-2	TGTGCCACCAGTGATTTGAGGACAGGGGACGGCTACACCTTC	CATSDLRTGDGYTF
TRBD2	.	TRBV12-3/TRBV12-4	TRBJ2-4	TGTGCCAGCAGTTTGCCTAGCGGGGGATTAGCCAAAAACATTCAGTACTTC	CASSLPSGGLAKNIQYF
.	.	TRBV11-2	TRBJ2-7	TGTGCCAGCAGCCCCTCCCCAGAATCCTACGAGCAGTACTTC	CASSPSPESYEQYF
.	many	TRBV27	TRBJ2-1	TGTGCCAGCAGAAACAACGACAGGCAAACCTACAATGAGCAGTTCTTC	CASRNNDRQTYNEQFF
.	.	TRBV24-1	TRBJ1-1	TGTGCCACCAGTGAAACAGGGTTAACTGAAGCTTTCTTT	CATSETGLTEAFF
.	.	TRBV7-9	TRBJ2-7	TGTGCCAGCAGCTTATTTGTGATAGGGGCTAGCGACGAGCAGTACTTC	CASSLFVIGASDEQYF
.	.	TRBV7-2	TRBJ2-5	TGTGCCAGCAGCTTAGCCCATTCGGGTTGGGGGGAGACCCAGTACTTC	CASSLAHSGWGETQYF
TRBD1	.	TRBV12-3/TRBV12-4	TRBJ2-7	TGTGCCAGCAGCCCAGGGGGACACACCAACGAGCAGTACTTC	CASSPGGHTNEQYF
.	few	TRBV6-2/TRBV6-3	TRBJ1-1	TGTGCCAGCAGTTCAGGTGTCACTGAAGCTTTCTTT	CASSSGVTEAFF
.	.	TRBV2	TRBJ2-5	TGTGCCAGCAGTGAAGCAAACCCAGGGGGGGAGACCCAGTACTTC	CASSEANPGGETQYF
TRBD2	.	TRBV14	TRBJ2-2	TGTGCCAGCAGCCAAGTTGGACTAGCGGGATTACGTAACACCGGGGAGCTGTTTTTT	CASSQVGLAGLRNTGELFF
.	few	TRBV5-6	TRBJ2-3	TGTGCCAGCAGCTTCGGGCAGGTGGGGCAAGATACGCAGTATTTT	CASSFGQVGQDTQYF
.	.	TRBV20-1	TRBJ2-7	TGCAGTGCTAGAGAACAGGGCTGGGAGCAGTACTTC	CSAREQGWEQYF
.	.	TRBV27	TRBJ2-2	TGTGCCAGCAGTTTCAGGGACGGGGAGCTGTTTTTT	CASSFRDGELFF
.	few	TRBV20-1	TRBJ2-1	TGCAGTGCTAGAGATACCTTAAGGGGCTACAATGAGCAGTTCTTC	CSARDTLRGYNEQFF
.	many	TRBV5-1	TRBJ2-1	TGCGCCAGCAGCCCTGGGGCAGACCCTTACGATGAGCAGTTCTTC	CASSPGADPYDEQFF
.	few	TRBV9	TRBJ2-3	TGTGCCAGCAGCTCCCTGGGGTACCGGAGAACAGATACGCAGTATTTT	CASSSLGYRRTDTQYF
TRBD2	few	TRBV6-2/TRBV6-3	TRBJ2-7	TGTGCCAGCGGCGACGGGACTAGCGGGGGGAGCTCCTACGAGCAGTACTTC	CASGDGTSGGSSYEQYF
.	many	TRBV6-4	TRBJ2-1	TGTGCCAGCAGTGACGCGGCGGTGAATGAGCAGTTCTTC	CASSDAAVNEQFF
.	many	TRBV29-1	TRBJ2-7	TGCAGCGTTGGGACTGAAGGACAAATTTACGAGCAGTACTTC	CSVGTEGQIYEQYF
.	few	TRBV20-1	TRBJ1-1	TGCAGTGCTAGGGGACGTTTGAACACTGAAGCTTTCTTT	CSARGRLNTEAFF
.	few	TRBV20-1	TRBJ2-4	TGCAGTGCTAGTGATAACAGGGAAGCCAAAAACATTCAGTACTTC	CSASDNREAKNIQYF
.	.	TRBV11-2	TRBJ2-6	TGTGCCAGCAGCCCTACGGGTAGAGGGGCCAACGTCCTGACTTTC	CASSPTGRGANVLTF